The sequence of this T cell receptor (beta chain) was determined in a study of Tregs in tolerant kidney transplant recipients. Whole-study results and caveats: This study did not directly address biological reproducibility. Tregs expanded with activated donor B cells seemed most donor-specific.

The trim removed 3 bases at V and 4 bases at J, leaving 2 bases unmatched. Germline CDR1 reads SGHNT; CDR2 reads YYREEE (reference sequence). This CDR3 spans 13 amino acids. The repertoire was sequenced with immunoSEQ multiplex PCR; TCRdb's copy has only in-frame clones and lacks some. The profile covers some 88,000 clones, with approximately 94% appearing a single time and roughly 4.3% taken by the ten largest. On this clone itself: Its target is not known.

Unstimulated Tregs (CD4+CD25+CD127-) and CD4+CD25- non-Tregs were sorted from PBMCs. The chain has TRBV5-4 and TRBJ2-7; TRBD2 matches at 9 bases. Sequencing used CD8+ T cells from blood. The source of this sequence is a human donor in good health. The CDR3 bases are TGTGCCAGCAGCTCGACTAGCGGATACGAGCAGTACTTC. Amino acids: CASSSTSGYEQYF. Full variable domain (remainder filled in from reference TRBV5-4 and TRBJ2-7): ETGVTQSPTHLIKTRGQQVTLRCSSQSGHNTVSWYQQALGQGPQFIFQYYREEENGRGNFPPRFSGLQFPNYSSELNVNALELDDSALYLCASSSTSGYEQYFGPGTRLTVT.